This T cell receptor (beta chain) was retrieved from a study of vaccination effects on CD4 cells after COVID-19. Study findings and constraints: Late post-vaccination, clones induced by infection and those induced by vaccine underwent marked clonal contraction.

Using immunoSEQ multiplex PCR, the repertoire was profiled, and TCRdb retains in-frame clones only, with some absent. The sample lists roughly 23,000 clones, 72% occurring once. Prior to sequencing, the ViraFEST assay stimulated PBMC with viral peptide pools, which expanded the antigen-specific CD4+ T cells. The authors isolated CD4+ T cells after about eleven days of culture. The vaccine given was either BNT162b2 or mRNA-1273, in two doses. Vaccinated recipients, who were negative for nucleocapsid antibodies, had no history of SARS-CoV-2 infection. V dropped 0 bases and J dropped 4 bases, with 13 bases sitting between them. This CDR3 comprises 17 residues. Germline CDR1 is MNHNS and CDR2 is SASEGT. As for this clone: Its cognate antigen is unknown.

Sequenced here: CD4+ T cells from PBMCs cultured with HCoV-NL63 spike peptides, sampled after COVID-19 vaccination. The rearrangement links TRBV6-1 to TRBJ1-6, with unresolved D. This clonotype was sampled from a human donor who received a COVID-19 vaccine. The CDR3 DNA reads as TGTGCCAGCAGTGAAGCGAAGGGCCGGAGGTATAATTCACCCCTCCACTTT. This codes for CASSEAKGRRYNSPLHF.